The 22 T cell receptor beta chains given below trace back to one sample, sequenced in a study of human T cells and chemical hapten exposure. Sample time point: patch test 1, 2 weeks after DPC sensitization. Treatment described: therapeutic diphenylcyclopropenone sensitization with weekly scalp DPC. TCRdb re-derived calls from the RACE reads in MiXCR, one entry per CDR3 protein. Among approximately 340,000 distinct CDR3 sequences listed, approximately 6.3% were seen once. The starting material was whole blood, obtained in connection with sensitization to the hapten diphenylcyclopropenone (DPC). All receptors derive from a young woman with alopecia areata. Some clones in this sample may be carry-over from other donors' samples.

The chain joins TRBV6-2 or TRBV6-3 to TRBJ2-1; D not certain. Trimming stripped 5 bases from V and 6 bases from J, with 5 bases between. The CDR3 extends over 11 amino acids. Germline CDR1 MNHEY, CDR2 SVGEGT. As DNA, the CDR3 is TGTGCCAGCAGTGACTTCAATGAGCAGTTCTTC. This gives the protein CASSDFNEQFF.

This clonotype was seen a handful of times. V and J are TRBV27 and TRBJ1-4; D ambiguous. The CDR3 spans 12 residues. V was shortened by 5 bases and J by 8 bases, with 9 bases between the two germline ends. Germline loops: CDR1 MNHEY, CDR2 SMNVEV (reference sequence). In DNA, the CDR3 is TGTGCCAGCAGTCAGGACGGCGAAAAACTGTTTTTT. This sequence encodes CASSQDGEKLFF.

The chain carries TRBV6-2 or TRBV6-3 and TRBJ1-1; D perhaps matches TRBD1 (5 bases). Looked up from germline, CDR1 is MNHEY and CDR2 is SVGEGT. Trimming shortened V by 8 bases and J by 5 bases, and 12 bases separated the two germline ends. CDR3 length: 12 amino acids. Here the CDR3 reads CASEQRGTEAFF. The DNA for the CDR3 is TGTGCCAGCGAACAAAGGGGTACTGAAGCTTTCTTT.

The table lists this clonotype with a few counts. The chain couples TRBV6-2 or TRBV6-3 to TRBJ2-7; TRBD1 matches 7 bases. The CDR3 totals 13 residues. Germline V gene lookup returns CDR1 MNHEY and CDR2 SVGEGT. The V gene end was trimmed by 7 bases and the J gene end by 3 bases; junction bases not matched to a gene: 6. The CDR3: CASKFDRDYEQYF. In nucleotides, the CDR3 is TGTGCCAGCAAATTCGACAGGGACTACGAGCAGTACTTC.

The chain carries TRBV12-3 or TRBV12-4 and TRBJ2-3, with 8 nucleotides matching TRBD2. The V gene end was trimmed by 3 bases and the J gene end by 3 bases; junction bases not matched to a gene: 11. The length of the CDR3 is 17 residues. DNA for the CDR3: TGTGCCAGCAGTTTGAAACGGGGGGGACTCACTACAGATACGCAGTATTTT. Its translation: CASSLKRGGLTTDTQYF.

This clonotype has just a few counts. The genes are TRBV27 and TRBJ1-2; TRBD1 is a possible D gene (6 bases). Germline V gene data show CDR1 as MNHEY and CDR2 as SMNVEV (reference sequence). There are 12 residues in the CDR3. The V gene lost 6 bases and the J gene lost 7 bases, with 12 bases spanning the gap. CDR3 DNA sequence: TGTGCCAGCAGGGGGGCATTGCTTGGCTACACCTTC. It specifies CASRGALLGYTF.

This clonotype was recorded a few times. The chain recombines TRBV24-1 with TRBJ2-1; maybe TRBD2 (6 bases). V gave up 3 bases and J gave up 9 bases, with 20 bases separating them. This CDR3 has 16 residues. Germline V gives CDR1 KGHDR, CDR2 SFDVKD. The CDR3: CATSDPGGSGWGEQFF. The CDR3, as DNA: TGTGCCACCAGTGATCCCGGGGGTAGCGGATGGGGTGAGCAGTTCTTC.

This clonotype has only a few counts. The chain uses TRBV2 and TRBJ2-2, with 13 bases aligning to TRBD2. The CDR3 is 20 amino acids. CDR1 is SNHLY and CDR2 is FYNNEI in the germline V gene. Germline trimming cut 4 bases from V and 0 bases from J; bases unmatched to any gene: 11. Here the CDR3 reads CASSGPGTSGALSNTGELFF. The CDR3 DNA is TGTGCCAGCAGTGGTCCCGGGACTAGCGGGGCCCTCTCGAACACCGGGGAGCTGTTTTTT.

V is TRBV12-3 or TRBV12-4 and J is TRBJ1-4; perhaps TRBD1 as D (6 bases). V was clipped by 1 base and J by 8 bases, with 17 bases between them. The CDR3 runs 16 residues. The CDR3 region is CASSLGGGRAREKLFF. The CDR3, as DNA: TGTGCCAGCAGTTTAGGAGGGGGAAGGGCGCGCGAAAAACTGTTTTTT.

This clonotype was recorded at least ten times. The V gene is TRBV20-1, the J gene TRBJ2-1; D may be TRBD2 (6 bases). Germline lookup yields CDR1 DFQATT and CDR2 SNEGSKA (reference sequence). Between the trimmed V and J ends, which lost 5 bases and 7 bases, there was a span of 12 bases. This CDR3 is built from 12 residues. The CDR3: CSASSAGNEQFF. CDR3 nucleotide sequence: TGCAGTGCTTCTAGCGCTGGTAATGAGCAGTTCTTC.

This clonotype has ten or more counts. The chain recombines TRBV2 with TRBJ2-5; tentatively, D is TRBD1 or TRBD2 (5 bases each). V lost 4 bases to trimming and J lost 4 bases, with 16 bases between them. Germline CDR1 and CDR2: SNHLY and FYNNEI. There are 15 residues in the CDR3. Here the CDR3 DNA reads TGTGCCAGCAGTGGAAGACGGGGCGGCGGAGAGACCCAGTACTTC. Translation gives CASSGRRGGGETQYF.

This chain connects TRBV6-5 to TRBJ1-6, with a weak D call TRBD1 (6 bases). V was cut by 6 bases and J by 8 bases, with 14 bases left in between. Germline CDR1 is MNHEY and CDR2 is SVGAGI. This CDR3 is built from 14 residues. The chain's CDR3 is CASRPGTFHSPLHF. In DNA, the CDR3 is TGTGCCAGCAGACCCGGGACATTCCATTCACCCCTCCACTTT.

This clonotype occurred a few times. This sequence joins TRBV10-3 and TRBJ2-2; D is possibly TRBD2 (6 bases). V was clipped by 6 bases and J by 2 bases, with 13 bases between them. Germline V gene data show CDR1 as ENHRY and CDR2 as SYGVKD. This CDR3 contains 15 residues. The CDR3 DNA follows: TGTGCCATCAGCCCCGGGACTCGAAACACCGGGGAGCTGTTTTTT. Translating gives CAISPGTRNTGELFF.

As DNA, the CDR3 is TGTGCCAGCTCCGGACAGGACCCTAGTACGCAGTATTTT. Its translation is CASSGQDPSTQYF. The chain has TRBV6-1 and TRBJ2-3; 7 bases line up with TRBD1. V shed 8 bases and J 8 bases; nucleotides not matched to a gene: 10. The CDR3 length is 13 residues. Germline loops: CDR1 MNHNS, CDR2 SASEGT.

Only a few counts were recorded for this clonotype. Here the CDR3 DNA reads TGTGCCAGCAGTTACGGGTTCGTCAGCCGGGGGTACGAGCAGTACTTC. This encodes CASSYGFVSRGYEQYF. This sequence joins TRBV6-5 and TRBJ2-7, with D maybe TRBD2 (6 bases). Trimming cost V 2 bases and J 4 bases, with 18 bases left between them. The CDR3 extends over 16 amino acids. CDR1 and CDR2 (germline): MNHEY, SVGAGI.

There are a few counts of this clonotype. V usage is TRBV4-3 and J usage is TRBJ2-1; unclear D gene. Trimming cost V 2 bases and J 5 bases, with 7 bases left between them. The CDR3 length is 13 residues. The germline V gene encodes CDR1 LGHNA and CDR2 YSLEER. DNA for the CDR3: TGCGCCAGCAGCCAAACCCCAAACAATGAGCAGTTCTTC. Its translation is CASSQTPNNEQFF.

This clonotype appeared a few times. The rearrangement links TRBV7-3 to TRBJ2-1, with TRBD1 matching over 9 bases. The germline CDR1 and CDR2 sequences are SGHTA and FQGTGA. V shed 4 bases, J shed 6 bases, and the junction held 7 bases outside the gene matches. CDR3 length: 15 amino acids. This chain's CDR3 is CASSSQGAVGNEQFF. Here the CDR3 DNA reads TGTGCCAGCAGCTCACAGGGGGCTGTAGGCAATGAGCAGTTCTTC.

The chain recombines TRBV5-8 with TRBJ1-6, with D hard to call. CDR1 SGHTS and CDR2 YDEGEE come from the germline V gene. The length of the CDR3 is 16 residues. V lost 4 bases, J lost 0 bases, and 11 bases lay in between. The CDR3 nucleotides read TGTGCCAGCAGCCGACCTAAGAGCTCCTATAATTCACCCCTCCACTTT. It codes for CASSRPKSSYNSPLHF.

The chain recombines TRBV12-3 or TRBV12-4 with TRBJ1-2; D is unclear. Trimming pared 5 bases from V and 5 bases from J, leaving 6 bases between. The CDR3 consists of 11 residues. The CDR3 reads CASSIGYGYTF. DNA of the CDR3: TGTGCCAGCAGTATAGGGTATGGCTACACCTTC.

In this sample, this clonotype turned up many times. The chain combines TRBV12-3 or TRBV12-4 with TRBJ2-7, with 9 bases lining up with TRBD1. The V segment lost 5 bases and the J segment 5 bases; nucleotides outside the gene matches: 4. The CDR3 spans 13 residues. This CDR3 reads CASSPDRGHEQYF. The DNA of the CDR3 is TGTGCCAGCAGTCCGGACAGGGGCCACGAGCAGTACTTC.

This clonotype turned up a few times. This chain connects TRBV10-3 to TRBJ1-2, with D unclear. V was trimmed by 6 bases and J by 2 bases, leaving 7 bases between them. The CDR3 is 12 amino acids. The germline gives CDR1 ENHRY, CDR2 SYGVKD. CDR3 amino acids: CAISKDNYGYTF. CDR3 DNA sequence: TGTGCCATCAGCAAAGACAACTATGGCTACACCTTC.

This clonotype was recorded a few times. V gene TRBV10-3 combines with J gene TRBJ2-2, with 8 bases fitting TRBD2. The germline V gene has CDR1 ENHRY and CDR2 SYGVKD. The CDR3 length is 15 residues. With 3 bases clipped from V and 3 bases from J, the junction kept 3 bases outside the gene matches. The CDR3: CAISDLLADTGELFF. In DNA form, the CDR3 reads TGTGCCATCAGTGACTTACTAGCGGACACCGGGGAGCTGTTTTTT.